The rows below give T cell receptor beta chains drawn from one sample of a study of T cell changes during pregnancy in multiple sclerosis. Sequenced by immunoSEQ multiplex PCR; TCRdb stores in-frame clones only, minus some. The sample has about 40,000 clones; approximately 90% are singletons. This specimen was CD4+ T cells from peripheral blood mononuclear cells, taken in the third trimester of pregnancy. The receptors here all came from a female donor with multiple sclerosis, enrolled in a pregnancy study. The CDR3 runs from the conserved cysteine through the conserved F or W. A D gene is named only where the DNA matches it firmly. Size tells how often a clone was seen (once, few, many) or the class of an expanded clone, and some rows leave it out.

V	D	length	J	size	CDR3	DNA
TRBV5-1	.	13	TRBJ1-1	.	CASRGRLNTEAFF	TGCGCCAGCAGGGGCAGACTGAACACTGAAGCTTTCTTT
TRBV7-8	TRBD1	13	TRBJ1-5	.	CASNRGPTQPQHF	TGTGCCAGCAACAGGGGGCCCACTCAGCCCCAGCATTTT
TRBV10-1	TRBD1	15	TRBJ1-1	.	CASRLYRDRHTEAFF	TGCGCCAGCAGATTATACCGGGACAGACACACTGAAGCTTTCTTT
TRBV7-2	TRBD1	15	TRBJ2-5	.	CASSFQGTAQETQYF	TGTGCCAGCAGCTTTCAAGGGACAGCTCAAGAGACCCAGTACTTC
TRBV7-8	.	13	TRBJ1-1	.	CASSRGANTEAFF	TGTGCCAGCAGCCGGGGGGCGAACACTGAAGCTTTCTTT
TRBV10-2	TRBD1	15	TRBJ2-5	once	CASSDTGTDQETQYF	TGCGCCAGCAGTGATACGGGGACAGACCAAGAGACCCAGTACTTC
TRBV7-2	.	16	TRBJ2-1	.	CASSLAGSRAYNEQFF	TGTGCCAGCAGCTTAGCTGGTAGCCGAGCCTACAATGAGCAGTTCTTC
TRBV6-6	TRBD1	16	TRBJ1-2	once	CASSPDRGRANYGYTF	TGTGCCAGCAGTCCGGACAGGGGTCGTGCTAACTATGGCTACACCTTC
TRBV11-3	TRBD2	13	TRBJ2-1	.	CASSSWTSDEQFF	TGTGCCAGCAGCTCCTGGACTAGCGATGAGCAGTTCTTC
TRBV7-3	.	14	TRBJ1-1	.	CASSLNRENTEAFF	TGTGCCAGCAGCTTAAACAGGGAGAACACTGAAGCTTTCTTT